A selection of T cell receptor beta chains follows, all from one sample in a study of identifying expanded T cells in peripheral blood. Here immunoSEQ multiplex PCR was the method, and the copy in TCRdb shows in-frame clones only, minus some. This table has 95,000 to 100,000 clones, around nine tenths appearing once. Sequencing input: blood. The receptors come from a person aged 18 to 75 in good health. Each CDR3 is given with its conserved first and last residue. Each record gives: V gene, clone size, J gene, D gene, CDR3 protein, CDR3 DNA. D genes are given only for firm matches. Clone size is shown for a subset of rows, as once, few, many or a class of expanded clone.

TRBV18	NA	TRBJ2-2	NA	CASSPLRLRLAGELFF	TGTGCCAGCTCACCACTACGTTTGAGACTCGCCGGGGAGCTGTTTTTT
TRBV29-1	NA	TRBJ1-2	NA	CSAGSGRLGDGYTF	TGCAGCGCTGGCTCGGGGAGGCTTGGGGATGGCTACACCTTC
TRBV27	NA	TRBJ2-7	NA	CASSLNGDYSYEQYF	TGTGCCAGCAGTTTAAACGGAGACTACTCCTACGAGCAGTACTTC
TRBV6-5	NA	TRBJ2-7	NA	CASIYTVEAVSYEQYF	TGTGCCAGCATTTACACTGTGGAGGCGGTTTCCTACGAGCAGTACTTC
TRBV30	few	TRBJ1-2	NA	CACWLGGYTF	TGTGCCTGTTGGCTGGGAGGCTACACCTTC
TRBV27	NA	TRBJ2-1	TRBD2	CASSPRTSGGNEQFF	TGTGCCAGCAGTCCCCGGACTAGCGGGGGCAATGAGCAGTTCTTC
TRBV19	NA	TRBJ1-4	TRBD1	CASSYPGQPNEKLFF	TGTGCCAGTAGTTACCCGGGACAGCCTAATGAAAAACTGTTTTTT
TRBV19	NA	TRBJ1-4	NA	CASSRARSTNEKLFF	TGTGCCAGTAGCCGCGCCCGGTCAACTAATGAAAAACTGTTTTTT
TRBV6-5	NA	TRBJ1-4	TRBD1	CASSSGTGTEKLFF	TGTGCCAGTTCCTCTGGGACAGGGACCGAAAAACTGTTTTTT
TRBV5-1	NA	TRBJ2-7	NA	CASSLAERGPYEQYF	TGCGCCAGCAGCTTGGCCGAAAGGGGCCCCTACGAGCAGTACTTC
TRBV6-1	NA	TRBJ1-2	NA	CATYREGYGYTF	TGTGCCACCTACAGGGAGGGCTATGGCTACACCTTC
TRBV28	NA	TRBJ1-5	NA	CASSPEGRRQPQHF	TGTGCCAGCAGCCCCGAGGGTCGCAGGCAGCCCCAGCATTTT
TRBV27	NA	TRBJ2-7	NA	CASSPLSGSYGNPNEQYF	TGTGCCAGCAGTCCCCTCAGTGGAAGTTATGGAAACCCAAACGAGCAGTACTTC
TRBV7-9	NA	TRBJ1-4	NA	CASSLGQGPNEKLFF	TGTGCCAGCAGCTTAGGGCAGGGGCCTAATGAAAAACTGTTTTTT
TRBV6-1	once	TRBJ1-1	TRBD1	CASSETGRLEAFF	TGTGCCAGCAGTGAGACAGGGCGGCTTGAAGCTTTCTTT
TRBV30	once	TRBJ2-3	NA	CAWEHREGTDTQYF	TGTGCCTGGGAGCACAGGGAGGGCACAGATACGCAGTATTTT
TRBV30	NA	TRBJ2-5	NA	CAWSAGETQYF	TGTGCCTGGAGTGCAGGAGAGACCCAGTACTTC
TRBV7-9	few	TRBJ2-7	NA	CASSFRESYEQYF	TGTGCCAGCAGCTTCCGGGAGTCCTACGAGCAGTACTTC
TRBV14	few	TRBJ1-6	NA	CASSQDWAPLHF	TGTGCCAGCAGCCAAGATTGGGCACCCCTCCACTTT
TRBV29-1	NA	TRBJ1-2	NA	CSVEDPARPNGYTF	TGCAGCGTTGAAGATCCGGCCAGGCCTAATGGCTACACCTTC
TRBV2	NA	TRBJ1-1	NA	CASSGQGNTEAFF	TGTGCCAGCAGTGGGCAGGGGAACACTGAAGCTTTCTTT
TRBV4-1	NA	TRBJ2-7	TRBD1	CASSQAGQGDEQYF	TGCGCCAGCAGCCAAGCCGGACAGGGTGACGAGCAGTACTTC
TRBV16	NA	TRBJ1-2	NA	CASSQSHGMGYGYTF	TGTGCCAGCAGCCAATCCCACGGGATGGGCTATGGCTACACCTTC
TRBV19	NA	TRBJ1-2	NA	CASRQDPLGGYTF	TGTGCCAGTCGACAGGATCCGTTGGGTGGCTACACCTTC
TRBV28	NA	TRBJ2-7	TRBD1	CASRSRDSYYEQYF	TGTGCCAGCAGGAGCCGGGACAGTTACTACGAGCAGTACTTC
TRBV7-2	once	TRBJ2-5	NA	CASSLAGGLPRETQYF	TGTGCCAGCAGCTTAGCGGGGGGGCTCCCGCGAGAGACCCAGTACTTC
TRBV18	NA	TRBJ1-2	NA	CASSPGRGQDGYTF	TGTGCCAGCTCACCAGGCAGGGGCCAGGATGGCTACACCTTC
TRBV7-9	NA	TRBJ2-3	NA	CASSPPQLSTDTQYF	TGTGCCAGCAGCCCCCCCCAGCTTAGCACAGATACGCAGTATTTT
TRBV30	NA	TRBJ2-3	TRBD2	CAWSWGGTDTQYF	TGTGCCTGGAGTTGGGGGGGAACAGATACGCAGTATTTT
TRBV27	NA	TRBJ2-7	NA	CASSLSRIWTDISYEQYF	TGTGCCAGCAGTTTATCGAGGATCTGGACAGACATCTCCTACGAGCAGTACTTC
TRBV6-6	NA	TRBJ1-3	TRBD1	CASSYSTGSGNTIYF	TGTGCCAGCAGTTACTCGACAGGGTCTGGAAACACCATATATTTT
TRBV7-9	once	TRBJ2-3	NA	CASSQKINLLDTQYF	TGTGCCAGCAGCCAGAAAATCAACCTCCTAGATACGCAGTATTTT
TRBV7-9	NA	TRBJ1-2	NA	CASSSRTEPNYGYTF	TGTGCCAGCAGCTCCAGGACGGAGCCTAACTATGGCTACACCTTC
TRBV10-1	NA	TRBJ2-7	TRBD2	CASTMGLAGGQVSREQYF	TGCGCCAGCACTATGGGACTAGCGGGGGGGCAAGTTTCACGAGAGCAGTACTTC
TRBV11-2	NA	TRBJ2-7	TRBD1	CASSSAPRGPSSYEQYF	TGTGCCAGCAGCTCAGCCCCGAGGGGGCCGAGCTCCTACGAGCAGTACTTC
TRBV27	NA	TRBJ2-5	TRBD1	CASKWDRYTPHETQYF	TGTGCCAGCAAGTGGGACAGATATACCCCCCACGAGACCCAGTACTTC
TRBV30	NA	TRBJ2-5	TRBD2	CAWSVLAGAPVGETQYF	TGTGCCTGGAGTGTACTAGCGGGGGCCCCCGTAGGAGAGACCCAGTACTTC
TRBV4-2	NA	TRBJ1-3	NA	CASSQDEIRGFGNTIYF	TGTGCCAGCAGCCAGGACGAGATACGGGGTTTTGGAAACACCATATATTTT
TRBV28	few	TRBJ1-3	NA	CASSLQGAVSGNTIYF	TGTGCCAGCAGTCTACAGGGCGCCGTGTCTGGAAACACCATATATTTT
TRBV5-1	NA	TRBJ1-3	NA	CASSLEGSNGGNTIYF	TGCGCCAGCAGCTTGGAGGGATCGAACGGAGGAAACACCATATATTTT
TRBV9	NA	TRBJ2-3	TRBD2	CASSVEAGGSTDTQYF	TGTGCCAGCAGCGTAGAGGCGGGGGGAAGCACAGATACGCAGTATTTT